This is a list of T cell receptor beta chains from one sample in a study of T cell responses to AZD1222 COVID-19 vaccine. Here immunoSEQ multiplex PCR was the method, and the copy in TCRdb shows in-frame clones only, minus some. Seen here are approximately 65,000 clones, roughly three quarters observed once, and the top ten hold around 15%. Material: peripheral blood, obtained on day 0 of AZD1222 vaccination. Source of these receptors: an adult in good health. The CDR3 runs from the conserved cysteine through the conserved F or W. Each record gives: clone size, D gene, J gene, V gene, CDR3 DNA, CDR3 protein. D genes are given only for firm matches. Size values are once, few and many counts, or a class for expanded clones, and some rows have none.

>-|-|TRBJ2-5|TRBV6-5
TGTGCCAGCAGACGGGTAGACCAAGAGACCCAGTACTTC
CASRRVDQETQYF
>few|TRBD1|TRBJ1-5|TRBV7-2
TGTGCCAGCAGCTCCCAGGGGGGCCAGCCCCAGCATTTT
CASSSQGGQPQHF
>-|-|TRBJ2-7|TRBV24-1
TGTGCCACCAGTGATTTGGAAGGGCCCGAGCAGTACTTC
CATSDLEGPEQYF
>-|-|TRBJ2-1|TRBV7-3
TGTGCCAGCAGCTCTATGAGAGGATCCTACAATGAGCAGTTCTTC
CASSSMRGSYNEQFF
>-|-|TRBJ2-3|TRBV30
TGTGCCTGGGTGGAAGGCACAGCTAGCACAGATACGCAGTATTTT
CAWVEGTASTDTQYF
>-|-|TRBJ1-2|TRBV3-1/TRBV3-2
TGTGCCAGCAGCCCGGACAGCAAGTATGGCTACACCTTC
CASSPDSKYGYTF
>-|-|TRBJ1-3|TRBV5-6
TGTGCCAGCAGCTTAGCAAGTCCTGGAAACACCATATATTTT
CASSLASPGNTIYF
>-|-|TRBJ2-2|TRBV4-1
TGCGCCAGCAGCCAAGATGAGGCGCGCGGGGAGCTGTTTTTT
CASSQDEARGELFF
>-|-|TRBJ2-7|TRBV6-6
TGTGCCAGCATGGGCTCCTACGAGCAGTACTTC
CASMGSYEQYF
>few|-|TRBJ1-4|TRBV28
TGTGCCAGCAGTTTCTTATTAGGAGTCGGGGTCACTAATGAAAAACTGTTTTTT
CASSFLLGVGVTNEKLFF
>few|-|TRBJ1-6|TRBV10-1
TGCGCCAGCAGTGCGACAGCTAATTCACCCCTCCACTTT
CASSATANSPLHF
>-|-|TRBJ1-1|TRBV19
TGTGCCAGTCTACCGGGACGGCGACGGGGGAACACTGAAGCTTTCTTT
CASLPGRRRGNTEAFF
>few|TRBD2|TRBJ2-4|TRBV4-1
TGCGCCAGCAGCCAGGACGTGGGGGGGGGACTCACCCACATTCAGTACTTC
CASSQDVGGGLTHIQYF
>-|TRBD2|TRBJ2-7|TRBV7-2
TGTGCCAGCAGCTCAGCCGGGACTAGTTCATACGAGCAGTACTTC
CASSSAGTSSYEQYF
>-|-|TRBJ1-2|TRBV9
TGTGCCAGCAGCGCTTATTATGGCTACACCTTC
CASSAYYGYTF
>once|TRBD1|TRBJ2-1|TRBV7-8
TGTGCCAGCAGCTATTTTAGGGTTGGACAGGGAAGGGAGCAGTTCTTC
CASSYFRVGQGREQFF
>once|-|TRBJ1-4|TRBV30
TGTGCCTGGAGTACCTCTTACCGGGTGGATGAAAAACTGTTTTTT
CAWSTSYRVDEKLFF
>-|-|TRBJ1-5|TRBV19
TGTGCCAGTAGTATATCGGCGGATCAGCCCCAGCATTTT
CASSISADQPQHF
>few|-|TRBJ1-2|TRBV9
TGTGCCAGCAGCCCCGAGGGGTCCATATTCTATGGCTACACCTTC
CASSPEGSIFYGYTF
>-|-|TRBJ2-1|TRBV24-1
TGTGCCACCAGTGGTGGGGACTTGGGCTACAATGAGCAGTTCTTC
CATSGGDLGYNEQFF
>-|TRBD1|TRBJ1-6|TRBV2
TGTGCCAGCATTGACGAGACAGGGGAAAAGTATTCACCCCTCCACTTT
CASIDETGEKYSPLHF
>-|-|TRBJ2-7|TRBV10-2
TGCGCCAGCGGGGCGGGCGCTAGCTCCTACGAGCAGTACTTC
CASGAGASSYEQYF
>-|-|TRBJ1-1|TRBV5-6
TGTGCCAGCAGCTTGAATCCTAACACTGAAGCTTTCTTT
CASSLNPNTEAFF
>-|-|TRBJ2-3|TRBV7-3
TGTGCCAGCAGCCAAATGGGGGGCTACACAGATACGCAGTATTTT
CASSQMGGYTDTQYF
>-|-|TRBJ1-3|TRBV13
TGTGCCAGCAGCTCCCATTCCGGCTCCGGAAACACCATATATTTT
CASSSHSGSGNTIYF
>-|TRBD1|TRBJ1-6|TRBV6-6
TGTGCCAGCACCCCTCGACAGGGACATTCACCCCTCCACTTT
CASTPRQGHSPLHF
>-|-|TRBJ2-3|TRBV9
TGTGCCAGCAGCGCCCGGGAGGGGGCTGGGGATACGCAGTATTTT
CASSAREGAGDTQYF
>-|-|TRBJ2-3|TRBV4-1
TGCGCCAGCAGCCAAGAAGGCAAAATGCAGTATTTT
CASSQEGKMQYF
>few|-|TRBJ1-2|TRBV3-1/TRBV3-2
TGTGCCAGCAGCCAAGAGGGCGGCCTAGGGCGTGGCTACACCTTC
CASSQEGGLGRGYTF
>-|-|TRBJ2-5|TRBV19
TGTGCCACCTCACGGGCGTACCAAGAGACCCAGTACTTC
CATSRAYQETQYF
>-|-|TRBJ1-2|TRBV5-4
TGTGCCAGCAGCCCTGGTGGGGGGGACACCAGGTATGGCTACACCTTC
CASSPGGGDTRYGYTF
>-|TRBD1|TRBJ2-2|TRBV14
TGTGCCAGCAGCGAGACAGGGATATACACCGGGGAGCTGTTTTTT
CASSETGIYTGELFF
>-|TRBD2|TRBJ2-5|TRBV4-3
TGCGCCAGCAGCCAAGATGGTAGCGGGGGTTTGAAGACCCAGTACTTC
CASSQDGSGGLKTQYF
>-|-|TRBJ2-3|TRBV18
TGTGCCAGCTCACCTTCCGGGATTGGGGATACGCAGTATTTT
CASSPSGIGDTQYF
>-|-|TRBJ1-5|TRBV6-5
TGTGCCAGCAGTTACGAGAGGGATAGCAATCAGCCCCAGCATTTT
CASSYERDSNQPQHF
>-|-|TRBJ2-7|TRBV5-6
TGTGCCAGCAGCAATATATACACGGCCTACGAGCAGTACTTC
CASSNIYTAYEQYF
>-|-|TRBJ2-7|TRBV15
TGTGCCACCAGCAGAGGAGGGTCCTCCTACGAGCAGTACTTC
CATSRGGSSYEQYF
>few|-|TRBJ1-5|TRBV19
TGTGCCAGTATCCCACGTCCAGGGACGTCTAGCAATCAGCCCCAGCATTTT
CASIPRPGTSSNQPQHF
>-|TRBD1|TRBJ1-4|TRBV6-5
TGTGCCAGCAGTTCAACCGCGGACAGGCGTGGAGAAAAACTGTTTTTT
CASSSTADRRGEKLFF
>-|-|TRBJ2-3|TRBV6-2/TRBV6-3
TGTGCCAGCAGTTATTGGGCCAGTGGGGTGGATACGCAGTATTTT
CASSYWASGVDTQYF
>-|TRBD1|TRBJ2-5|TRBV7-9
TGTGCCAGCACCAACAGGGGGCCTGGGGGGACCCAGTACTTC
CASTNRGPGGTQYF
>few|-|TRBJ2-3|TRBV7-2
TGTGCCAGCAGCTTCTCCGAGGGCTCAGATACGCAGTATTTT
CASSFSEGSDTQYF
>-|-|TRBJ1-2|TRBV7-8
TGTGCCAGCAGCTTAGCGGGCACCAACAACTATGGCTACACCTTC
CASSLAGTNNYGYTF
>few|-|TRBJ1-2|TRBV5-8
TGTGCCAGCAGCGCGATAGTGAGGGGGGCGGATGGCTACACCTTC
CASSAIVRGADGYTF